This T cell receptor (beta chain) came from a study of blood T cell repertoires in COVID-19. Germline V gene sequence: CDR1 SGHNT, CDR2 YYREEE (reference sequence). CDR3 size: 14 residues. V was shortened by 4 bases and J by 4 bases, with 11 bases between the two germline ends. This table comes from immunoSEQ multiplex PCR, and its TCRdb copy is limited to in-frame clones, with some not included. Of about 190,000 clones listed, approximately 81% are singletons. V is TRBV5-4 and J is TRBJ1-4; no reliable D call. The sequence was obtained from a human donor in a cohort sampled during active COVID-19. Sequenced: peripheral blood. DNA of the CDR3: TGTGCCAGCAGCCAAAACAGTTTTAATGAAAAACTGTTTTTT. It specifies CASSQNSFNEKLFF.